This record covers a single T cell receptor beta chain. The assay was immunoSEQ multiplex PCR, and TCRdb's table has in-frame clones only and misses some. The sample carries approximately 500,000 clones, 70% to 90% recorded once. These data are taken from a study of blood T cell repertoires in COVID-19. Overall study: Samples of COVID-19 (acute and convalescent) were obtained from the United States, Italy and Spain.

Sequencing was performed on peripheral blood. This receptor was identified in a human donor in a cohort sampled during active COVID-19.

CDR3: CASSHRTGSYEQYF. In nucleotides, the CDR3 is TGTGCCAGCAGCCATAGGACAGGGTCCTACGAGCAGTACTTC. The chain joins TRBV7-2 to TRBJ2-7; TRBD1 matches at 8 bases. Losses at the gene ends were 5 bases for V and 1 base for J; bases not matched to a gene: 4. From germline, CDR1 is SGHTA and CDR2 FQGNSA. The CDR3 totals 14 residues.